Listed below are T cell receptor beta chains from one sample, sequenced in a study of T-cell memory formation after mild COVID-19. TCRdb ran MiXCR on the 5' RACE reads and lists one entry per CDR3 protein. The sample lists approximately 300,000 distinct CDR3 sequences, less than 20% occurring once. Sequencing was carried out using PBMCs or a T cell subset sorted from them (not recorded which). The receptor set was obtained from a man aged 18 to 35 who had mild COVID-19 (a few samples of this study predate the infection). Cell type and time point are not known. Each CDR3 is given with its conserved first and last residue. D genes are given only for firm matches. Clone size is not always given. Where it is, it says once, few, many or a class for expanded clones.

v_gene	j_gene	d_gene	abundance	CDR3nt	CDR3aa
TRBV9	TRBJ2-1	.	many	TGTGCCAGCAGCACCGATCTTGAGCAGTTCTTC	CASSTDLEQFF
TRBV4-2	TRBJ1-1	.	.	TGTGCCAGCAGCCGCATATGGAAGGGGGACACTGAAGCTTTCTTT	CASSRIWKGDTEAFF
TRBV7-9	TRBJ2-5	.	.	TGTGCCAGCAGCTTAAGGAGGTCCCAAGAGACCCAGTACTTC	CASSLRRSQETQYF
TRBV7-2	TRBJ2-1	.	.	TGTGCCAGCAGCCCGAAGACTAGCAATGAGCAGTTCTTC	CASSPKTSNEQFF
TRBV20-1	TRBJ2-1	TRBD2	.	TGCAGTGCTAGAGATCCCACTAGCGGTAGCTATGAGCAGTTCTTC	CSARDPTSGSYEQFF
TRBV11-2	TRBJ1-1	.	few	TGTGCCAGCAGCTTAGCACGGTCCGGCACTGAAGCTTTCTTT	CASSLARSGTEAFF
TRBV12-3/TRBV12-4	TRBJ1-4	TRBD1	many	TGTGCCAGCAGCCGGACAGGGTTTAGTAAAAAACTGTTTTTT	CASSRTGFSKKLFF
TRBV2	TRBJ1-1	.	few	TGTGCCAGCAGGGAAAGTAGACGAGCTTTCTTT	CASRESRRAFF
TRBV4-3	TRBJ2-3	.	many	TGCGCCAGCAGCCAAGTCCGTACAGATACGCAGTATTTT	CASSQVRTDTQYF
TRBV5-1	TRBJ1-4	.	many	TGCGCCAGCAGCGAGCTTGGCTTGGGGGATAATGAAAAACTGTTTTTT	CASSELGLGDNEKLFF
TRBV6-2/TRBV6-3	TRBJ2-5	.	few	TGTGCCAGCAGTTTACGCGCGCCGGGAGAGACCCAGTACTTC	CASSLRAPGETQYF
TRBV4-1	TRBJ2-3	.	few	TGCGCCAGCAGCCAAGAGCCGCCGGACAACACAGATACGCAGTATTTT	CASSQEPPDNTDTQYF
TRBV12-3/TRBV12-4	TRBJ1-1	.	many	TGTGCCAGCAGTTTTGGGGCGAACACTGAAGCTTTCTTT	CASSFGANTEAFF
TRBV6-6	TRBJ1-6	.	.	TGTGCCAGCAGTTACTGGGGGGAAAATTCACCCCTCCACTTT	CASSYWGENSPLHF
TRBV7-2	TRBJ2-3	.	few	TGTGCCAGCAGCTTAGATGGGAGGCAGGGCCCTTCTAGCACAGATACGCAGTATTTT	CASSLDGRQGPSSTDTQYF
TRBV7-3	TRBJ2-3	TRBD1	few	TGTGCCAGCAGCTCGGGACGGGGACAGCCCACAGATACGCAGTATTTT	CASSSGRGQPTDTQYF
TRBV6-5	TRBJ2-1	.	few	TGTGCCAGCAGTTATGTGACAACGCGGCATGAGCAGTTCTTC	CASSYVTTRHEQFF
TRBV12-3/TRBV12-4	TRBJ1-1	.	many	TGTGCCAGCAGTATCTCGGCAGGGGTGGGCACTGAAGCTTTCTTT	CASSISAGVGTEAFF
TRBV11-1	TRBJ2-5	.	many	TGTGCCAGCAGCATAAACCAAGAGACCCAGTACTTC	CASSINQETQYF
TRBV7-6	TRBJ2-5	TRBD1	many	TGTGCCAGCAGCCCCTTGACAGGGCTAGGAGAGACCCAGTACTTC	CASSPLTGLGETQYF
TRBV6-5	TRBJ1-6	.	.	TGTGCCAGCAGTTATACGCAAAATTCACCCCTCCACTTT	CASSYTQNSPLHF
TRBV6-6	TRBJ2-7	.	.	TGTGCCAGCAGCATCTCCGGGACAAGTAACTACGAGCAGTACTTC	CASSISGTSNYEQYF
TRBV5-1	TRBJ2-1	TRBD2	.	TGCGCCAGCAGCCACGGGACTAGCGGAAACAATGAGCAGTTCTTC	CASSHGTSGNNEQFF
TRBV12-3/TRBV12-4	TRBJ1-2	.	.	TGTGCCAGCAGTTCCCGGGGCGTGTTAGGGGGAGGGTCCTATGGCTACACCTTC	CASSSRGVLGGGSYGYTF
TRBV7-2	TRBJ2-3	.	.	TGTGCCAGCAGCTTACTGCCGGAGGCAGATACGCAGTATTTT	CASSLLPEADTQYF
TRBV4-3	TRBJ1-3	.	few	TGCGCCAGCAGCCAAGAAACTGCGGGCAGCTCTAGGGGAAACACCATATATTTT	CASSQETAGSSRGNTIYF
TRBV6-2/TRBV6-3	TRBJ1-1	TRBD1	few	TGTGCCAGCAGTTACTGGGGGACAGGGTCGGAAGCTTTCTTT	CASSYWGTGSEAFF
TRBV7-2	TRBJ2-1	TRBD2	few	TGTGCCAGCGGCGAGGGACTAGCGGGGGGTAATGAGCAGTTCTTC	CASGEGLAGGNEQFF
TRBV15	TRBJ2-2	TRBD1	once	TGTGCCACTCAACAAGGACAGGGGCATGACGGGGAGCTGTTTTTT	CATQQGQGHDGELFF
TRBV25-1	TRBJ2-3	.	.	TGTGCCAGCAGTGAATTGGGAGGGGGCGTAAGTTCCGAGGATACGCAGTATTTT	CASSELGGGVSSEDTQYF
TRBV6-1	TRBJ2-2	TRBD2	few	TGTGCCAGCAGGGGGGGGGCGAACACCGGGGAGCTGTTTTTT	CASRGGANTGELFF
TRBV18	TRBJ2-3	.	.	TGTGCCAGCTCACCTCCGGGACCCCTAGCAGATACGCAGTATTTT	CASSPPGPLADTQYF
TRBV4-1	TRBJ1-1	.	.	TGCGCCAGCAGCCAAGAAACGGTTGCGGGGGGGGTTGCTTTCTTT	CASSQETVAGGVAFF
TRBV23-1	TRBJ1-2	TRBD1	.	TGCGCCAGCAGAACAGCCGGGACAGGGGGAAGGCACACCTTC	CASRTAGTGGRHTF
TRBV5-1	TRBJ2-7	TRBD1	.	TGCGCCAGCAGCTCCCACCTCGGGACAGTTACCTACGAGCAGTACTTC	CASSSHLGTVTYEQYF
TRBV20-1	TRBJ2-7	TRBD2	.	TGCAGTGCTCCCGGCGGGGGGTTCGAGCAGTACTTC	CSAPGGGFEQYF
TRBV27	TRBJ2-3	TRBD1	.	TGTGCCAGCAGTGGACAGGGAGCAGATACGCAGTATTTT	CASSGQGADTQYF
TRBV12-3/TRBV12-4	TRBJ1-2	.	.	TGTGCCAGCAGTTTAGTAAGGGGTGGTGGCTACACCTTC	CASSLVRGGGYTF
TRBV4-1	TRBJ1-2	.	.	TGCGCCAGCAGCCAAGTTTCCTGGGGCCGGTATGGCTACACCTTC	CASSQVSWGRYGYTF
TRBV7-8	TRBJ2-5	.	.	TGTGCCAGCAGCTTAGATGTGCAAGAGACCCAGTACTTC	CASSLDVQETQYF
TRBV6-1	TRBJ2-1	.	many	TGTGCCAGCGATTCGAACCTTCGGCTCTACAATGAGCAGTTCTTC	CASDSNLRLYNEQFF
TRBV11-2	TRBJ1-1	.	.	TGTGCCAGCAGCCTGCTGGCGAACACTGAAGCTTTCTTT	CASSLLANTEAFF
TRBV30	TRBJ2-7	.	.	TGTGCCTGGAGTCCCAAAGTCGAGCAGTACTTC	CAWSPKVEQYF
TRBV7-3	TRBJ2-1	TRBD2	.	TGTGCCAGCAGCTTAGACGGCGGGAGATACAATGAGCAGTTCTTC	CASSLDGGRYNEQFF
TRBV5-1	TRBJ1-2	TRBD1	few	TGCGCCAGCAGCCCCCGGGCTGTTCCTTGGACAGGCGATGGCTACACCTTC	CASSPRAVPWTGDGYTF
TRBV12-3/TRBV12-4	TRBJ2-1	TRBD2	.	TGTGCCAGCCTGGAGCGGGGGGGCTTTGAGCAGTTCTTC	CASLERGGFEQFF
TRBV7-8	TRBJ2-2	.	.	TGTGCCAGCAGCAATCTTAAAGGGCCTGGGGCCGGGGAGCTGTTTTTT	CASSNLKGPGAGELFF
TRBV20-1	TRBJ2-4	.	.	TGCAGTGCTATGAGCGGTCTAGCCAAAAACATTCAGTACTTC	CSAMSGLAKNIQYF
TRBV5-1	TRBJ2-1	TRBD2	few	TGCGCCAGCAGACTGGGCGGGAGCAATGAGCAGTTCTTC	CASRLGGSNEQFF
TRBV29-1	TRBJ2-1	TRBD1	.	TGCAGCGTTGCCCGGGACAGATCCTACAATGAGCAGTTCTTC	CSVARDRSYNEQFF
TRBV5-5	TRBJ1-2	.	.	TGTGCCAGCAGCTCTGGAGGCGGGAGCTATGGCTACACCTTC	CASSSGGGSYGYTF
TRBV4-1	TRBJ1-3	.	few	TGCGCCAGCAGCCGAGACCTTGGGCAACTCTCTGGAAACACCATATATTTT	CASSRDLGQLSGNTIYF
TRBV18	TRBJ1-6	.	.	TGTGCCAGCTCACCAGAGGCCCAGGGGTCACCCCTCCACTTT	CASSPEAQGSPLHF
TRBV9	TRBJ2-2	.	.	TGTGCCAGCACCCCCGGTTTGACTGACACCGGGGAGCTGTTTTTT	CASTPGLTDTGELFF
TRBV5-1	TRBJ1-2	TRBD1	few	TGCGCCAGCAGCTTGGTTTGGGACAGGGGAGCCGGCTACACCTTC	CASSLVWDRGAGYTF
TRBV20-1	TRBJ1-2	TRBD1	once	TGCAGTGCTAGGGACAGGGTACTTTCGAGCTATGGCTACACCTTC	CSARDRVLSSYGYTF
TRBV7-9	TRBJ1-4	.	few	TGTGCCAGCAGCTTAATGGGGGACTCTAATGAAAAACTGTTTTTT	CASSLMGDSNEKLFF
TRBV6-1	TRBJ2-3	TRBD2	.	TGTGCCAGCACCCCAGGGACTAACACAGATACGCAGTATTTT	CASTPGTNTDTQYF
TRBV29-1	TRBJ2-5	.	few	TGCAGCGTTGATGTCGGGGCCCAAGAGACCCAGTACTTC	CSVDVGAQETQYF